These T cell receptor beta chains were read from a single sample in a study of vaccination and CD4 T cells after COVID-19. For these TCRs, the target antigens are not known. TCRdb reprocessed the PCR reads with MiXCR, giving one entry per CDR3 protein. The sample has 25,000 to 30,000 distinct CDR3 sequences, less than 60% seen once. The sequencing here drew on CD4+ T cells from blood, cultured in vitro, taken before SARS-CoV-2 vaccination. These receptors were taken from a human donor who received a COVID-19 vaccine. CDR3s leave out the opening cysteine and the closing phenylalanine or tryptophan.

>TRBJ1-2|TRBV12-3/TRBV12-4
ASSGGRGYGYT
>TRBJ1-2|TRBV10-2
ASSRDSNYGYT
>TRBJ2-5|TRBV20-1
SAIRAGGPPRETQY
>TRBJ1-2|TRBV19
ASSIVSRLNYGYT
>TRBJ1-5|TRBV20-1
SALPGTGTRNQPQH
>TRBJ2-4|TRBV27
ADLGSGGAKNIQY
>TRBJ1-2|TRBV7-9
ASSLGPGISYGYT
>TRBJ1-2|TRBV11-2
ASSLNQDNDGYT
>TRBJ2-1|TRBV6-1
ASSTGTSGANEQF
>TRBJ1-6|TRBV5-1
ASSPARSSYNSPLH
>TRBJ1-5|TRBV6-1
ASKKGGSSNQPQH
>TRBJ1-2|TRBV30
AWSRDSHYGYT
>TRBJ2-5|TRBV10-2
ASSMQTSGTQETQY
>TRBJ2-7|TRBV24-1
ATSDTDRAEQY
>TRBJ2-3|TRBV20-1
SARSRASGGGTQY
>TRBJ2-7|TRBV6-1
ASSPRDRETGEQY
>TRBJ1-2|TRBV11-3
ASSLFTGSGYT
>TRBJ1-6|TRBV19
ASSIGTGNSPLH
>TRBJ1-2|TRBV19
ASSIAWDKLRYT
>TRBJ2-7|TRBV5-1
ANSLNTPVESYEQY
>TRBJ2-7|TRBV20-1
SASSGAVAGPAYEQY
>TRBJ1-2|TRBV5-1
ASSLSGHGNYGYT
>TRBJ1-2|TRBV19
ASSTGQPNYGYT
>TRBJ1-5|TRBV6-2/TRBV6-3
ASSYSFDSQNQPQH
>TRBJ1-1|TRBV6-1
ASAVNTEAF
>TRBJ2-5|TRBV2
ASSVRREETQY
>TRBJ2-3|TRBV11-2
ASSLAITDTQY
>TRBJ2-3|TRBV5-4
ASHQPDGTDTQY
>TRBJ1-6|TRBV9
ASSVGGRGASPLH
>TRBJ2-2|TRBV19
ASSILSGGATGELF
>TRBJ2-2|TRBV12-3/TRBV12-4
ASSWPGLAGGPNTGELF
>TRBJ1-5|TRBV5-1
ASSPGQGEQPQH
>TRBJ1-3|TRBV11-3
ASSRETGNTIY
>TRBJ1-1|TRBV12-3/TRBV12-4
ASSLGQGRAF
>TRBJ1-2|TRBV14
ASSQVCRGYT
>TRBJ2-3|TRBV7-9
ASSRVPADTQY
>TRBJ2-2|TRBV11-3
ASRGGYGNTGELF
>TRBJ2-5|TRBV24-1
ATSDLGGGVAFQETQY
>TRBJ1-6|TRBV4-1
ASSQEVGSAGGFNSPLH
>TRBJ1-2|TRBV6-1
ASTFSGGAYGYT
>TRBJ2-5|TRBV3-1
ASSQVSGVIGETQY
>TRBJ2-7|TRBV5-1
ASSLAAGLANEQY
>TRBJ2-4|TRBV24-1
ATTIHGTSGSLAKNIQY
>TRBJ2-3|TRBV20-1
SARDRLRTEGSDTQY
>TRBJ1-1|TRBV29-1
SVLDSYKGYTEAF
>TRBJ1-5|TRBV18
ASSPRDRADQPQH
>TRBJ2-7|TRBV2
ASSFRSYSQYEQY
>TRBJ2-7|TRBV19
ASSISQGDSYEQY
>TRBJ2-5|TRBV11-3
ASSAGWLPFQETQY
>TRBJ1-2|TRBV20-1
SAGGTHYGYT
>TRBJ1-5|TRBV20-1
SARTGTGYSNQPQH
>TRBJ2-3|TRBV10-3
AISVMSSSDTQY
>TRBJ2-3|TRBV5-5
ASSLIIPPTDTQY
>TRBJ2-3|TRBV6-1
ASTRGVLAGRTDTQY
>TRBJ2-7|TRBV12-3/TRBV12-4
ASSFNSPYEQY